This TCR beta chain was recovered during a study of blood T cell repertoires in COVID-19. Overall study context: T cells, B-cell-depleted T cells, or PBMCs provided the cDNA or gDNA that served as material.

Categorization into cohorts depended on clinical history that participants reported. The recovered donors of Cohort 3 showed two negative PCRs, clearance, or symptom resolution. Profiling relied on immunoSEQ multiplex PCR, and the TCRdb table lists in-frame clones only, not all of them. Of around 300,000 clones detected, around 89% appear once; the ten largest clones hold less than 2.5%. Losses at the gene ends were 4 bases for V and 0 bases for J; bases not matched to a gene: 15. CDR1 LGHNA and CDR2 YNFKEQ come from the germline V gene. CDR3 length: 20 amino acids. Material for sequencing was PBMCs or T cells enriched from blood (not recorded which). V gene TRBV4-2 combines with J gene TRBJ2-3; 11 nucleotides line up with TRBD2. The sequence was collected from a young woman who had recovered from COVID-19. The CDR3 reads CASSLQIWVAGGRSTDTQYF. CDR3 coding DNA: TGTGCCAGCAGCCTTCAGATTTGGGTAGCGGGGGGGCGGAGCACAGATACGCAGTATTTT.